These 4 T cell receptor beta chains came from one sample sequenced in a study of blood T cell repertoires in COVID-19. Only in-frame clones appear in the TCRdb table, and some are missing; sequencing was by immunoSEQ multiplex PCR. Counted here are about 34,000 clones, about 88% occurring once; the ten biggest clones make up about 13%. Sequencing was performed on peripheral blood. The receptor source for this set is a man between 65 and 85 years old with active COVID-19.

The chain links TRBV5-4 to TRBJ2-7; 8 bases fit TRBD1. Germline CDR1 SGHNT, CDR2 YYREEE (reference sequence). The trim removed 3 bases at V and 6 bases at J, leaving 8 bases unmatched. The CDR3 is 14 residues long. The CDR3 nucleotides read TGTGCCAGCAGCTCGGGGACAGGCCGCGCCGAGCAGTACTTC. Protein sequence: CASSSGTGRAEQYF.

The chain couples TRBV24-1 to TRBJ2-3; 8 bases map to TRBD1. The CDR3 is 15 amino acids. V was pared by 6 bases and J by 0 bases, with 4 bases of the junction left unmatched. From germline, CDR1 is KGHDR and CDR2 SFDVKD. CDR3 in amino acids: CATSFGQGSTDTQYF. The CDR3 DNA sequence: TGTGCCACCAGTTTTGGACAGGGAAGCACAGATACGCAGTATTTT.

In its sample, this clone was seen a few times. The CDR3 DNA reads TGTGCCAGCGGCTCTCTCGGGATAACCTACAATGAGCAGTTCTTC. Its translation: CASGSLGITYNEQFF. This chain uses TRBV6-5 with TRBJ2-1; D might be TRBD2 (5 bases). The CDR3 has 15 residues. Germline loops: CDR1 MNHEY, CDR2 SVGAGI. Trimming cost V 8 bases and J 2 bases, with 16 bases left between them.

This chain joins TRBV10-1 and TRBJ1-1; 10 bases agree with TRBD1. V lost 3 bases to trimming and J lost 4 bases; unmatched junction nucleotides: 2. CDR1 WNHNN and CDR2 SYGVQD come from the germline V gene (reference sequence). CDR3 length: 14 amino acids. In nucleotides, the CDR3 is TGCGCCAGCAGTGAAGGGACAGGGGTCACTGAAGCTTTCTTT. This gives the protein CASSEGTGVTEAFF.